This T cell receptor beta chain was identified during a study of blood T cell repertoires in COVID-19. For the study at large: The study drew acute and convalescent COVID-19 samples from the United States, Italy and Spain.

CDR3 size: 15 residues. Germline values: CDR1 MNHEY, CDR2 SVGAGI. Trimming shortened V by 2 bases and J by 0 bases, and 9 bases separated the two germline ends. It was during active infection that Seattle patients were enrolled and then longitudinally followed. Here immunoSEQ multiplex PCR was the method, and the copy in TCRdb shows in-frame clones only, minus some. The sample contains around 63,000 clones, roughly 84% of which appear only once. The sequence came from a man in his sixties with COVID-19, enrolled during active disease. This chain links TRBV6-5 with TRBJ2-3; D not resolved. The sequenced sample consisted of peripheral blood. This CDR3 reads CASSYRVPSTDTQYF. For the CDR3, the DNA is TGTGCCAGCAGTTACCGGGTCCCTAGCACAGATACGCAGTATTTT.